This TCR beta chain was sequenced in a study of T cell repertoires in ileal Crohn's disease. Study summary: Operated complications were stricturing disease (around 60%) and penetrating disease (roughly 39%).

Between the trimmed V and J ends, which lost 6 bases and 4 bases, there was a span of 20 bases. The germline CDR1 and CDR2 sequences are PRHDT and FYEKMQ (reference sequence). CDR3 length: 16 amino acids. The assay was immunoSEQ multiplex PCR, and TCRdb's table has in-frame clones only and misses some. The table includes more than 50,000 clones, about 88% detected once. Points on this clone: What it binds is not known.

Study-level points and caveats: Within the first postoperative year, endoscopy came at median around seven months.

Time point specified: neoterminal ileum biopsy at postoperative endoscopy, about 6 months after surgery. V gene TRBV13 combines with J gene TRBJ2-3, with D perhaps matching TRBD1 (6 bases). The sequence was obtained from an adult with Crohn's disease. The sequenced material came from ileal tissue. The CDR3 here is CASRGEDRFGADTQYF. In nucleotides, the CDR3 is TGTGCCAGCAGGGGGGAAGACAGGTTCGGGGCAGATACGCAGTATTTT.